This T cell receptor beta chain was sequenced for a study of blood T cells in healthy people across ages. For the study at large: Template switching captured about one barcoded beta molecule per two T cells.

Alongside a J-beta primer mix, a sample-barcoded 5' primer served in a second PCR lasting roughly 7 to 11 cycles. The template-switch adaptor was a 5' adaptor with 12 random nucleotides. It tagged each cDNA molecule. TCRdb re-called the 5' RACE reads with MiXCR, one entry per CDR3 protein. The profile shows hundreds of thousands of distinct CDR3 sequences, 40% to 45% of them singletons. Total RNA, at least 5 micrograms per sample, came from PBMCs. V lost 4 bases and J lost 2, with 16 bases in between. CDR1 is LGHDT, CDR2 YNNKEL, per germline (reference sequence). This CDR3 is built from 16 residues. This clonotype has just a few counts.

This clonotype was sampled from a man at least 80 years old in good health. This chain links TRBV3-1 with TRBJ2-3; D may be TRBD2 (6 bases). Input material: blood. As DNA, the CDR3 is TGTGCCAGCAGCCTGCGCGGGGACCCCTCCACAGATACGCAGTATTTT. Translating it yields CASSLRGDPSTDTQYF.